Here is one T cell receptor beta chain with its context. What it binds is unknown. This sample is part of a study of cytomegalovirus exposure and HLA in healthy donors. General observations from the study: The study designated over 150 TCR beta chains cytomegalovirus-associated. For most TCR beta V segments, an earlier analysis put the productive rate at about 87% or about 30% of the time. Roughly uniform depth of sequencing across donors was assumed in presence/absence analyses.

V shed 4 bases and J 7 bases; nucleotides not matched to a gene: 16. Germline CDR1 reads SGDLS; CDR2 reads YYNGEE. The CDR3 contains 18 residues. In the PCR, 60 Vbeta and 13 Jbeta primers were used. Sequencing was performed with immunoSEQ multiplex PCR; in TCRdb, only in-frame clones are kept and a portion is missing. The sample holds 150,000 or so clones; about two thirds are singletons and the top ten take 10%. The sample comprised PBMCs. The chain combines TRBV9 with TRBJ2-1; 11 nucleotides agree with TRBD2. This receptor was obtained from a man younger than 40 in good health and CMV-seropositive. The DNA for the CDR3 is TGTGCCAGCAGCCATCCCTTGAGGGCTAGCGGGAGGCCAAATGAGCAGTTCTTC. Its translation is CASSHPLRASGRPNEQFF.